The 13 T cell receptor beta chains reported below all come from one sample, sequenced in a study of cytomegalovirus exposure and HLA in healthy donors. PCR amplification relied on 60 Vbeta primers (plus 13 Jbeta primers). Profiled with immunoSEQ multiplex PCR; TCRdb holds only in-frame clones, not every one. The profile shows some 180,000 clones, 77% of them singletons. The sequenced material came from PBMCs. The receptors shown here come from a man between 18 and 35 years old in good health and CMV-seronegative.

The genes are TRBV6-5 and TRBJ2-6; 8 nucleotides match TRBD2. V lost 9 bases, J lost 4 bases, and 5 bases stayed unmatched. The CDR3 has 14 residues. Germline V gene sequence: CDR1 MNHEY, CDR2 SVGAGI. The CDR3 nucleotides read TGTGCCAGTCGGGGGGGGGCCGGGGCCAACGTCCTGACTTTC. Translated, it gives CASRGGAGANVLTF.

The chain links TRBV6-5 to TRBJ1-1, with D tentatively TRBD1 (6 bases). The CDR3 sequence is 14 residues long. Per germline, CDR1 MNHEY and CDR2 SVGAGI. The V end was cut by 7 bases, the J end by 5 bases, with 17 bases between. The CDR3 DNA reads as TGTGCCAGCACCAGGGGAGGGACACTGACTGAAGCTTTCTTT. The encoded protein is CASTRGGTLTEAFF.

The chain employs TRBV19 and TRBJ2-3, with a tentative D call TRBD1 (6 bases). V was shortened by 0 bases and J by 2 bases, with 9 bases between the two germline ends. Germline assignment: CDR1 LNHDA and CDR2 SQIVND (reference sequence). The CDR3 is made up of 15 amino acids. CDR3 sequence: CASSIDGGFTDTQYF. The CDR3 coding sequence is TGTGCCAGTAGTATAGATGGGGGCTTCACAGATACGCAGTATTTT.

The chain uses TRBV19 and TRBJ2-3; perhaps TRBD1 as D (5 bases). Germline V gives CDR1 LNHDA, CDR2 SQIVND (reference sequence). This CDR3 is 15 amino acids long. V dropped 6 bases and J dropped 5 bases, with 18 bases sitting between them. Here the CDR3 DNA reads TGTGCCAGTAGAGTTAGTCGGCAGGGCGGAGATACGCAGTATTTT. Protein sequence: CASRVSRQGGDTQYF.

This chain uses TRBV5-4 with TRBJ1-4; 7 bases fit TRBD1. Germline V gives CDR1 SGHNT, CDR2 YYREEE (reference sequence). V lost 3 bases, J lost 5 bases, and 1 base stayed unmatched. This CDR3 contains 13 residues. The CDR3 nucleotides are TGTGCCAGCAGCTGGGACAGAAATGAAAAACTGTTTTTT. This codes for CASSWDRNEKLFF.

This clone was picked up one time. This CDR3 reads CAWSLTGGFEKLFF. DNA of the CDR3: TGTGCCTGGAGCTTGACAGGGGGCTTTGAAAAACTGTTTTTT. The gene calls are TRBV30 and TRBJ1-4, with 10 positions matching TRBD1. Germline V CDR1 and CDR2: GTSNPN, SVGIG (reference sequence). The CDR3 extends over 14 amino acids. With 3 bases clipped from V and 7 bases from J, the junction kept 5 bases outside the gene matches. The full variable domain, rest sourced from reference TRBV30 and TRBJ1-4, is SQTIHQWPATLVQPVGSPLSLECTVEGTSNPNLYWYRQAAGRGLQLLFYSVGIGQISSEVPQNLSASRPQDRQFILSSKKLLLSDSGFYLCAWSLTGGFEKLFFGSGTQLSVL.

The chain carries TRBV4-3 and TRBJ2-7; a possible D gene is TRBD1 (6 bases). V lost 3 bases, J lost 3 bases, and 12 bases lay in between. The germline V gene encodes CDR1 LGHNA and CDR2 YSLEER. The CDR3 spans 14 residues. The CDR3 DNA is TGCGCCAGCAGCCACCGGACAGAACACTACGAGCAGTACTTC. Translation gives CASSHRTEHYEQYF.

This chain joins TRBV2 and TRBJ1-1; D may be TRBD1 (5 bases). The CDR3 is 15 amino acids. Trimming removed 4 bases at V and 4 bases at J, with 16 bases between. The V gene's germline CDR1 is SNHLY and CDR2 FYNNEI. The CDR3 loop reads CASSGEGLPSTEAFF. The CDR3 DNA follows: TGTGCCAGCAGTGGGGAGGGGCTACCCAGCACTGAAGCTTTCTTT.

This clone has only a few counts. This chain uses TRBV20-1 with TRBJ2-1, with D possibly matching TRBD2 (6 bases). Looked up from germline, CDR1 is DFQATT and CDR2 is SNEGSKA (reference sequence). V lost 5 bases, J lost 6 bases, and 8 bases lay in between. The CDR3 runs 11 residues. DNA for the CDR3: TGCAGTGCTGCGACTAGCAATGAGCAGTTCTTC. Translating gives CSAATSNEQFF.

The V and J genes are TRBV7-6 and TRBJ2-5; a possible D gene is TRBD1 (6 bases). The germline CDR1 and CDR2 sequences are SGHVS and FNYEAQ. This CDR3 comprises 15 residues. With 5 bases removed from V and 4 bases from J, the gap between germline ends came to 17 bases. For the CDR3, the DNA is TGTGCCAGCAGCCAAACCGGGACAAGAGGAGAGACCCAGTACTTC. Amino acids: CASSQTGTRGETQYF.

This rearrangement joins TRBV20-1 to TRBJ2-1; D is uncertain. Germline-derived CDR1 and CDR2 are DFQATT and SNEGSKA (reference sequence). This CDR3 is 11 amino acids long. Trimming cost V 6 bases and J 5 bases, with 8 bases left between them. CDR3: CSAAENNEQFF. In DNA, the CDR3 is TGCAGTGCCGCGGAAAACAATGAGCAGTTCTTC.

This chain uses TRBV27 with TRBJ1-1; weak D call: TRBD1 (5 bases). The germline V and J ends were trimmed by 5 bases and 10 bases, with 14 bases remaining between them. CDR1 is MNHEY, CDR2 SMNVEV, per germline (reference sequence). The CDR3 runs 12 residues. The CDR3 bases are TGTGCCAGCAGTCCATCAGGGAGGCGAGCTTTCTTT. This encodes CASSPSGRRAFF.

The rearrangement uses TRBV7-2 and TRBJ2-7; TRBD2 aligns across 13 bases. Germline CDR1 is SGHTA and CDR2 is FQGNSA. The J segment lost 6 bases and the V segment lost 5 bases, leaving 7 bases of the junction unmatched. CDR3 size: 15 residues. This CDR3 is CASSPRTSGSGEQYF. The CDR3 DNA is TGTGCCAGCAGCCCCAGGACTAGCGGGAGCGGCGAGCAGTACTTC.